The 10 T cell receptor beta chains reported below all come from one sample, sequenced in a study of T cell responses to AZD1222 COVID-19 vaccine. Using immunoSEQ multiplex PCR, the repertoire was profiled, and TCRdb retains in-frame clones only, with some absent. The profile shows some 100,000 clones, 80% to 90% of them singletons. Sample: peripheral blood, taken on day 0 of AZD1222 vaccination. The receptors shown here come from an adult in good health.

The V and J genes are TRBV7-9 and TRBJ1-6; no definite D call. The V gene's germline CDR1 is SEHNR and CDR2 FQNEAQ (reference sequence). CDR3 length: 14 amino acids. V was cut by 1 base and J by 5 bases, with 6 bases left in between. CDR3 sequence reads: CASSLDGHNSPLHF. The CDR3 DNA follows: TGTGCCAGCAGCTTAGATGGGCATAATTCACCCCTCCACTTT.

The chain carries TRBV7-9 and TRBJ1-3; unclear D gene. The CDR3 has 15 residues. Germline V lookup: CDR1 SEHNR, CDR2 FQNEAQ (reference sequence). The ends were cut back, 2 bases at V and 0 bases at J, with 8 bases in the middle. The chain's CDR3 is CASSLQEYSGNTIYF. The CDR3 DNA sequence: TGTGCCAGCAGCTTACAGGAATACTCTGGAAACACCATATATTTT.

V and J are TRBV7-2 and TRBJ1-4; D is undetermined. CDR1 is SGHTA, CDR2 FQGNSA, per germline. Trimming took off 0 bases at V and 4 bases at J, with 15 bases between the two ends. The CDR3 extends over 17 amino acids. CDR3 loop: CASSLAVGSQFNEKLFF. In nucleotides, the CDR3 is TGTGCCAGCAGCTTAGCGGTTGGCAGCCAGTTTAATGAAAAACTGTTTTTT.

J is TRBJ1-1 and V is TRBV6-6, with TRBD1 identical over 8 bases. Trimming removed 6 bases from V and 3 bases from J; junction bases left unmatched: 6. The germline V gene has CDR1 MNHNY and CDR2 SVGAGI (reference sequence). This CDR3 spans 14 amino acids. This chain's CDR3 is CASRAGGRYTEAFF. The CDR3 DNA follows: TGTGCCAGCAGGGCAGGGGGCAGGTACACTGAAGCTTTCTTT.

V usage is TRBV7-2 and J usage is TRBJ2-5; D remains unclear. This CDR3 is built from 12 residues. V was shortened by 4 bases and J by 9 bases, with 12 bases between the two germline ends. Germline V CDR1 and CDR2: SGHTA, FQGNSA. CDR3 loop: CASSSLIGAQYF. The CDR3 DNA is TGTGCCAGCAGCTCCCTAATTGGGGCCCAGTACTTC.

This chain uses TRBV6-1 with TRBJ1-2; 8 bases align to TRBD1. V gave up 1 base and J gave up 4 bases; unmatched junction bases: 5. Germline V gene lookup returns CDR1 MNHNS and CDR2 SASEGT. The CDR3 length is 15 residues. The CDR3 loop reads CASSEDAGGGYGYTF. The CDR3 DNA follows: TGTGCCAGCAGTGAAGACGCAGGGGGCGGCTATGGCTACACCTTC.

This clone has a handful of counts. One junction end does not reproduce the germline sequence, and a read error may be involved. CDR3 loop: CSAPLAGAATF. CDR3 DNA: TGCAGTGCTCCCCTAGCGGGGGCCGCCACGTTC. This chain joins TRBV20-1 and TRBJ2-7; TRBD2 agrees at 10 bases. Per germline, CDR1 DFQATT and CDR2 SNEGSKA (reference sequence). This CDR3 is 11 amino acids long.

This clone was picked up one time. This rearrangement joins TRBV4-3 to TRBJ1-2; TRBD1 aligns across 12 bases. The CDR3 sequence is 15 residues long. J was trimmed by 10 bases and V by 0 bases; bases with no gene match: 6. The V gene's germline CDR1 is LGHNA and CDR2 YSLEER. The CDR3 DNA reads as TGCGCCAGCAGCCAAGAATTCGGGACAGGGGGCGCCTACACCTTC. Amino acid sequence: CASSQEFGTGGAYTF.

The chain has TRBV4-1 and TRBJ2-2, with D perhaps matching TRBD1 (5 bases). Germline-derived CDR1 and CDR2 are MGHRA and YSYEKL. V lost 6 bases and J lost 9, with 17 bases in between. The CDR3 is made up of 14 amino acids. CDR3 residues: CASSLGADGRELFF. The CDR3 nucleotides are TGCGCCAGCAGTTTAGGGGCAGACGGGCGGGAGCTGTTTTTT.

The chain uses TRBV2 and TRBJ2-3; TRBD2 agrees at 13 bases. CDR3 length equals 16 residues. J was trimmed by 5 bases and V by 2 bases; bases with no gene match: 4. Looked up from germline, CDR1 is SNHLY and CDR2 is FYNNEI. CDR3 sequence (DNA): TGTGCCAGCAGTGAATGGACTAGCGGGGGTAGAGATACGCAGTATTTT. Its protein product is CASSEWTSGGRDTQYF.